These 9 T cell receptor beta chains were all obtained from the same sample, sequenced in a study of neurological immune-mediated disorders. TCRdb fed the 5' RACE reads into MiXCR, producing one record per CDR3 protein. The repertoire holds 40,000 to 55,000 distinct CDR3 sequences, with around 5.3% as singletons. Sequences were obtained from CD4+ T cells from blood. The receptors stem from a woman under 30 with multiple sclerosis.

This clonotype has ten or more counts. The chain is built from TRBV20-1 and TRBJ2-1, with D possibly being TRBD2 (6 bases). CDR1 is DFQATT, CDR2 SNEGSKA, per germline (reference sequence). V lost 1 base and J lost 4, with 14 bases in between. This CDR3 spans 15 amino acids. CDR3 sequence reads: CSARVGGKAYNEQFF. The CDR3 nucleotides read TGCAGTGCTAGAGTCGGCGGGAAGGCTTACAATGAGCAGTTCTTC.

This clonotype showed up many times. The chain employs TRBV5-1 and TRBJ1-1; D remains ambiguous. V lost 5 bases and J lost 3, with 11 bases in between. The germline gives CDR1 SGHRS, CDR2 YFSETQ. The length of the CDR3 is 13 residues. The CDR3 bases are TGCGCCAGCAGTCAAAAGGAGGACACTGAAGCTTTCTTT. Translating gives CASSQKEDTEAFF.

This clonotype was counted ten times or more. The chain couples TRBV28 to TRBJ2-4, with D perhaps TRBD1 or TRBD2 (5 bases each). CDR3 length: 16 amino acids. The germline CDR1 and CDR2 sequences are MDHEN and SYDVKM. The V end lost 1 base, the J end lost 4 bases, and 14 bases lay between the germline ends. The CDR3 loop is CASSLLGREKKNIQYF. The DNA for the CDR3 is TGTGCCAGCAGTTTATTGGGCAGGGAGAAAAAAAACATTCAGTACTTC.

This clonotype came up a few times. V usage is TRBV10-3 and J usage is TRBJ2-3; perhaps TRBD2 as D (5 bases). This CDR3 has 15 amino acids. Trimming shortened V by 2 bases and J by 4 bases, and 13 bases separated the two germline ends. From germline, CDR1 is ENHRY and CDR2 SYGVKD. CDR3 in amino acids: CAISEEGKWADTQYF. The CDR3 nucleotides are TGTGCCATCAGTGAGGAGGGCAAGTGGGCAGATACGCAGTATTTT.

Ten or more counts support this clonotype. The rearrangement joins TRBV5-6 to TRBJ1-4; a weak D match, TRBD1 (6 bases). The germline gives CDR1 SGHDT, CDR2 YYEEEE. V lost 4 bases and J lost 5, with 12 bases in between. CDR3 length equals 14 residues. This chain's CDR3 is CASSPGHVNEKLFF. The CDR3, as DNA: TGTGCCAGCAGCCCGGGACACGTGAATGAAAAACTGTTTTTT.

This clonotype was counted ten times or more. The V call is TRBV6-5, the J call TRBJ2-3; no firm D call. The CDR3 has 13 residues. Germline V gene data show CDR1 as MNHEY and CDR2 as SVGAGI. V gave up 10 bases and J gave up 4 bases, with 15 bases separating them. CDR3 nucleotide sequence: TGTGCCACCTCCGGAGTCGCCTCAGATACGCAGTATTTT. This translates into CATSGVASDTQYF.

The chain uses TRBV6-6 and TRBJ1-1; TRBD1 is a possible D gene (6 bases). Germline loops: CDR1 MNHNY, CDR2 SVGAGI (reference sequence). The V end was cut by 7 bases, the J end by 6 bases, with 12 bases between. There are 12 residues in the CDR3. CDR3 in DNA: TGTGCCAGCACGTACAGGGAGCCTGAAGCTTTCTTT. Translated, it gives CASTYREPEAFF.

This clonotype was recorded at least ten times. The V gene is TRBV11-3, the J gene TRBJ2-1; D possibly matches TRBD1 or TRBD2 (5 bases each). The V and J ends lost 8 bases and 7 bases respectively, with 12 bases between them. Germline-derived CDR1 and CDR2 are SGHNT and YENEEA. The CDR3 contains 12 residues. Written as DNA, the CDR3 is TGTGCCAGCCATGGGGGACCTAATGAGCAGTTCTTC. Encoded protein: CASHGGPNEQFF.

V gene TRBV7-2 combines with J gene TRBJ2-1, with D tentatively TRBD2 (6 bases). CDR1 is SGHTA, CDR2 FQGNSA, per germline. The ends were cut back, 5 bases at V and 0 bases at J, with 20 bases in the middle. The CDR3 sequence is 18 residues long. The CDR3 sequence: CASSGGLWQGPSYNEQFF. CDR3 sequence (DNA): TGTGCCAGCAGCGGGGGACTCTGGCAGGGCCCCTCCTACAATGAGCAGTTCTTC.